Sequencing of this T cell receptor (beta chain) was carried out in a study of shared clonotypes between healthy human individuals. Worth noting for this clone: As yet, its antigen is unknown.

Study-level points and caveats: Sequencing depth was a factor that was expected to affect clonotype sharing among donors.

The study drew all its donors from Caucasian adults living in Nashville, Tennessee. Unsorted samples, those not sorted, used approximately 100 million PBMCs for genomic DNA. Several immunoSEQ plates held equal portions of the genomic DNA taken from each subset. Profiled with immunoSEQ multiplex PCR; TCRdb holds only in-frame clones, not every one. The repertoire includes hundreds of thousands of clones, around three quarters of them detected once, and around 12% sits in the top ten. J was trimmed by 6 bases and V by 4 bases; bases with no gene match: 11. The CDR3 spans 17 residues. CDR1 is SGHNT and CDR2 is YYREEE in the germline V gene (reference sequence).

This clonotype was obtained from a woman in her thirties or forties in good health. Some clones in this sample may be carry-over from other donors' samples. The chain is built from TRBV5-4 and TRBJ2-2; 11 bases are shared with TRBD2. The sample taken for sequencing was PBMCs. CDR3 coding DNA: TGTGCCAGCAGCCCCCAAGGGGGTAGCGGGAGGGCCGGGGAGCTGTTTTTT. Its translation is CASSPQGGSGRAGELFF.